Included here is one TCR beta chain sequence, with context. This entry belongs to a study of T-cell reconstitution after alpha-beta-depleted transplantation in children. Researchers prepared the TCRbeta library using unique molecular identifiers, the study reports. Via MiXCR, TCRdb re-called the PCR reads, giving one row per CDR3 protein. The sample holds 900,000 or so distinct CDR3 sequences, around 17% seen once. The V end was cut by 2 bases, the J end by 5 bases, with 19 bases between. Germline V lookup: CDR1 SNHLY, CDR2 FYNNEI. This CDR3 comprises 17 residues. The clonotype originates from a male patient younger than 18 who had a stem cell transplant for acute lymphoblastic leukemia, so the T cells may come from the graft donor. Sequenced material: PBMCs, mostly from graft donor cells, taken 360 days after TCRalphabeta/CD19-depleted stem cell transplant. The chain couples TRBV2 to TRBJ1-5; D not resolved. The CDR3 nucleotides are TGTGCCAGCAGTGAATTCGTGTCACACTTACTTGATCAGCCCCAGCATTTT. Translation gives CASSEFVSHLLDQPQHF.